Included here is one T cell receptor (beta chain) sequence, with context. This clone was picked up a small number of times. Its antigen is currently not known. The input lacks base qualities; no much larger clone sits a single base away. A single peripheral blood draw of approximately 120 mL on average was collected from each donor into heparinised tubes. Using a panel that included CD45RO, CCR7, CD25, CD127, CD95 and CD27, naive, central memory, regulatory and stem cell-like memory CD4+ T cells were sorted on a BD FACSAria II. A purity above 95% was achieved for all sorted populations. PBMCs were isolated right away by Lymphoprep density gradient centrifugation and were stained directly, without culture. So that batch effects would be minimized, each experiment stained and sorted samples in pairs, pairing one healthy donor with one patient. This entry comes from a study of beta chain features in type 1 diabetes (dated by TCRdb to the late 2010s). Context from the whole study: No differences in mean age, gender distribution, total cell number or subset yield were found between patients and healthy donors. A total of roughly 98,000,000 sorted cells were examined across all samples, and RNA yield correlated strongly with the number of cells per subset. The study compared TCRB repertoires of sorted circulating CD4+ T cell subsets between recently diagnosed type 1 diabetes patients and matched healthy donors. Whereas all 30 or so donors provided naive and central memory subsets, regulatory and stem cell-like memory subsets were isolated from just 8 patients and roughly 8 healthy donors.

Study-wide findings and limitations: Sequencing cDNA rather than genomic DNA could over-represent highly expressing activated cells, although activation and CD3 levels did not differ between groups. Naive, central memory and regulatory TCRB repertoires appeared to be more alike among patients than among healthy donors. A moderate but significant shortening of TCRB CDR3 length was observed in type 1 diabetes patients in all four CD4+ subsets. Because the HLA sub-analyses included only small numbers of individuals, any influence of HLA type on TCRB rearrangement was left unresolved. Shorter templates might be favored by PCR, yet because patient and control samples were amplified and corrected together, any such skew would affect both groups equally. Patients with type 1 diabetes made fewer insertions and deleted more nucleotides at VDJ recombination sites, implying thymic rearrangement abnormalities.

All of the isolated RNA was reverse transcribed with the High Capacity cDNA Reverse Transcription Kit, so expressed TCRB transcripts were sequenced. Naive, central memory and regulatory T cell samples underwent deep immunoSEQ sequencing, averaging about 3.5 million total reads per sample. Sorted cells were lysed in RLT buffer, and RNA was extracted using DNase-treated RNeasy Micro or Mini kits according to cell number. To prevent cross-contamination, each cell subset was processed individually, whereas patient and healthy donor samples were processed jointly. The immunoSEQ multiplex PCR was used to amplify TCRB sequences from cDNA, yielding 87-bp fragments that span the CDR3 region. Sequencing of the amplicons was performed on the Illumina HiSeq platform. As for how the authors treated the data: Synthetic template baselines were used to correct PCR bias computationally, reads within Hamming distance 2 were collapsed together, and singletons that could not be merged were discarded. Reads were aligned to IMGT to assign V, D and J genes, CDR3 length, and insertions or deletions at six rearrangement sites. Within each subset, clonotype counts were normalized to sorted cell number, and only after that were true diversity and Gini coefficients computed with the tcR R package. The overlap coefficient, calculated on TCRB nucleotide sequences, was used to quantify repertoire sharing. TCRdb limited this immuneACCESS table to in-frame rearrangements with V and J called. A share of clones is missing; checked studies link under half to unresolved V genes, and the rest is unexplained. V and J calls and clone size are copied from that table; D and trimming were computed from the DNA. The sample includes approximately 170,000 clones, with 7.5% to 9.5% observed a single time. Under 2.5% of the sample lies in the top ten.

Trimming takes 5 bases from V and 3 bases from J, and the germline ends sit 13 bases apart. The CDR3 runs 14 amino acids, cysteine and phenylalanine included. Kept here is only the CDR3 DNA, which spans 42 bases and is read in frame from base 1. As encoded in the germline V gene, CDR1 is MNHNS while CDR2 is SASEGT. The V and J genes are TRBV6-1 and TRBJ2-5, with a weak D call of TRBD2 (6 bases match). Sequenced material: central memory CD4+ T cells from blood. This TCR derives from a woman aged 18-35 years in good health. The DNA sequence reads TGTGCCAGCAGTTTGGACGGGGGTGAAGAGACCCAGTACTTC. Its product reads: CASSLDGGEETQYF.